These 4 T cell receptor beta chains came from one sample sequenced in a study of T-cell memory formation after mild COVID-19. TCRdb itself ran the 5' RACE reads through MiXCR, one entry per CDR3 protein. The sample contains some 340,000 distinct CDR3 sequences, about an eighth of which appear only once. Sequencing was carried out using PBMCs or a T cell subset sorted from them (not recorded which). Receptors were obtained from a young man who had mild COVID-19 (a few samples of this study predate the infection). Cell type and time point are not known.

The chain carries TRBV7-8 and TRBJ1-2; TRBD1 agrees at 8 bases. V lost 1 base and J lost 3; bases outside the gene matches: 1. Looked up from germline, CDR1 is SGHVS and CDR2 is FQNEAQ. CDR3 length: 14 amino acids. The CDR3 protein is CASSLGGQDYGYTF. CDR3 DNA sequence: TGTGCCAGCAGCTTAGGGGGACAGGACTATGGCTACACCTTC.

This clonotype came up a few times. The genes are TRBV7-3 and TRBJ2-3; D unresolved. The CDR3 length is 13 residues. CDR1 SGHTA and CDR2 FQGTGA come from the germline V gene. Between the trimmed V and J ends, which lost 1 base and 5 bases, there was a span of 7 bases. DNA of the CDR3: TGTGCCAGCAGCTTAAAATATCTAGATACGCAGTATTTT. Translating gives CASSLKYLDTQYF.

This clonotype was seen only a few times. This chain joins TRBV28 and TRBJ2-2, with D maybe TRBD1 (6 bases). This CDR3 has 13 amino acids. Germline V CDR1 and CDR2: MDHEN, SYDVKM. The V end lost 8 bases, the J end lost 1 base, and 8 bases lay between the germline ends. The chain's CDR3 is CASQQGNTGELFF. The DNA of the CDR3 is TGTGCCAGCCAACAGGGGAACACCGGGGAGCTGTTTTTT.

This clonotype was counted many times. V gene TRBV3-1 combines with J gene TRBJ1-2; 7 nucleotides line up with TRBD1. The CDR3 spans 15 residues. The V and J ends lost 3 bases and 0 bases, in that order; junction bases with no gene match: 4. Germline assignment: CDR1 LGHDT and CDR2 YNNKEL (reference sequence). CDR3 loop: CASSQYRGTNYGYTF. The CDR3 bases are TGTGCCAGCAGCCAGTACAGGGGCACTAACTATGGCTACACCTTC.